This TCR beta chain was recorded in a study of OX40 agonist ivuxolimab in advanced cancers. The CDR3 has 16 amino acids. Losses at the gene ends were 5 bases for V and 3 bases for J; bases not matched to a gene: 10. Germline CDR1 and CDR2: SGHAT and FQNNGV. Libraries were prepared by immunoSEQ multiplex PCR; TCRdb keeps only in-frame clonotypes and omits some of them. The sample includes tens of thousands of clones, roughly nine tenths of them seen just once. Sequencing used CD4+ or CD8+ T cells sorted from blood, obtained in a trial of the OX40 agonist ivuxolimab. This clonotype was sampled from an adult with an advanced solid tumor such as melanoma, head and neck, liver or kidney cancer. The chain links TRBV11-2 to TRBJ2-1, with TRBD1 matching 7 bases. The CDR3 sequence: CASSLLPGQSYNEQFF. In DNA form, the CDR3 reads TGTGCCAGCAGCCTCCTTCCGGGACAGAGCTACAATGAGCAGTTCTTC.